A selection of T cell receptor beta chains follows, all from one sample in a study of T cell repertoires in cytomegalovirus infection. TCRdb re-derived calls from the reads in MiXCR, one entry per CDR3 protein. The sample holds around 100,000 distinct CDR3 sequences; 20% to 30% are singletons and the top ten take roughly two fifths. Sequencing input: CD8+ T cells from PBMCs. These receptors were collected from a human donor in good health (CMV status not recorded). Some clones in this sample may be carry-over from other donors' samples. Each CDR3 is given with its conserved first and last residue. The D gene is left open where the match is weak. Clone size is stated in some rows and not others, as once, few, many or a class when expanded.

clone size	CDR3 length	V gene	D gene	J gene	CDR3 protein	CDR3 DNA
NA	16	TRBV7-2	NA	TRBJ2-5	CASSLRAGRLRETQYF	TGTGCCAGCAGCTTACGGGCCGGCCGATTGCGTGAGACCCAGTACTTC
few	13	TRBV11-2	NA	TRBJ2-5	CASSSPRRETQYF	TGTGCCAGCAGCTCGCCGAGGAGGGAGACCCAGTACTTC
few	12	TRBV27	NA	TRBJ2-1	CASSPHLNEQFF	TGTGCCAGCAGTCCACACCTCAATGAGCAGTTCTTC
many	15	TRBV7-9	NA	TRBJ2-3	CASSGPGSSTDTQYF	TGTGCCAGCAGCGGTCCGGGATCAAGCACAGATACGCAGTATTTT
many	15	TRBV7-2	NA	TRBJ2-7	CASSHPGRQLYEQYF	TGTGCCAGCAGCCACCCGGGACGGCAGTTATACGAGCAGTACTTC
NA	14	TRBV6-5	TRBD1	TRBJ1-1	CASSMGQGNTEAFF	TGTGCCAGCAGTATGGGACAGGGGAACACTGAAGCTTTCTTT
many	12	TRBV7-2	NA	TRBJ2-1	CASSIQWNEQFF	TGTGCCAGCAGTATTCAGTGGAATGAGCAGTTCTTC
many	17	TRBV28	NA	TRBJ1-4	CASRGDSGTSFSEKLFF	TGTGCCAGCAGAGGGGATTCCGGGACATCATTTAGTGAAAAACTGTTTTTT
NA	15	TRBV10-3	TRBD1	TRBJ2-7	CAISEKGQGSYEQYF	TGTGCCATCAGTGAGAAGGGACAGGGTTCCTACGAGCAGTACTTC
many	14	TRBV7-8	TRBD2	TRBJ2-7	CASSSEAGDYEQYF	TGTGCCAGCAGCTCGGAGGCGGGAGACTACGAGCAGTACTTC
once	13	TRBV7-9	NA	TRBJ2-7	CASSPGSFYEQYF	TGTGCCAGCAGCCCTGGGTCTTTCTACGAGCAGTACTTC
NA	15	TRBV2	TRBD1	TRBJ1-3	CASHGTGAPGNTIYF	TGTGCCAGCCATGGGACAGGGGCACCTGGAAACACCATATATTTT
many	15	TRBV7-2	NA	TRBJ2-7	CASSLGGAPAYEQYF	TGTGCCAGCAGCTTAGGCGGGGCCCCCGCCTACGAGCAGTACTTC
NA	15	TRBV29-1	NA	TRBJ2-7	CSVEVDGGRTYEQYF	TGCAGCGTAGAAGTTGATGGGGGTCGGACCTACGAGCAGTACTTC
NA	15	TRBV7-9	TRBD2	TRBJ2-1	CASSKLAGGPDEQFF	TGTGCCAGCAGCAAACTAGCGGGGGGGCCCGATGAGCAGTTCTTC
NA	13	TRBV28	NA	TRBJ2-4	CASSWDGLRIQYF	TGTGCCAGCAGTTGGGACGGACTCCGCATTCAGTACTTC
many	15	TRBV9	NA	TRBJ2-2	CASSVALDATRELFF	TGTGCCAGCAGCGTAGCCCTGGACGCAACCCGGGAGCTGTTTTTT
few	17	TRBV6-2/TRBV6-3	NA	TRBJ1-1	CASSYAGESATNTEAFF	TGTGCCAGCAGTTACGCCGGGGAATCAGCCACGAACACTGAAGCTTTCTTT
many	17	TRBV7-8	NA	TRBJ2-1	CASSLARGTSLYNEQFF	TGTGCCAGCAGCTTAGCTCGCGGGACTTCCCTGTACAATGAGCAGTTCTTC
many	15	TRBV12-3/TRBV12-4	NA	TRBJ1-4	CASREGRAANEKLFF	TGTGCCAGCAGAGAAGGGCGGGCGGCAAATGAAAAACTGTTTTTT
NA	15	TRBV4-1	NA	TRBJ2-7	CASSQESTGLGEQYF	TGCGCCAGCAGCCAAGAGAGCACAGGGCTTGGCGAGCAGTACTTC
NA	12	TRBV10-1	NA	TRBJ2-1	CASSELGLEQFF	TGCGCCAGCAGTGAGTTGGGGCTAGAGCAGTTCTTC
few	13	TRBV20-1	NA	TRBJ2-7	CSARGTGNYEQYF	TGCAGTGCTAGAGGTACAGGGAACTACGAGCAGTACTTC
many	15	TRBV25-1	NA	TRBJ1-1	CASRDPGQPNTEAFF	TGTGCCAGCAGGGACCCCGGACAGCCGAACACTGAAGCTTTCTTT